This TCR beta chain was profiled in a study of T cells in Graves' hyperthyroidism and ophthalmopathy. Findings of the study overall: Blood also held most thyroid clonotypes expanded beyond 0.001. Ophthalmopathy was distinguished from stable hyperthyroidism by 13 V-J signatures.

V shed 10 bases and J 6 bases; nucleotides not matched to a gene: 11. The CDR3 totals 15 residues. Germline loops: CDR1 SNHLY, CDR2 FYNNEI. This clonotype came up many times. Its antigen is unknown. A lack of ophthalmopathy progression within 18 months defined stable Graves' hyperthyroidism. The authors obtained PBMCs from over 7.5 ml of fresh peripheral blood. The investigators amplified TCR beta CDR3 regions from RNA transcripts. The HTBI primer set drove a first-round RT-PCR of the TCR CDR3. TCRdb reprocessed the multiplex PCR reads via MiXCR and lists one record per CDR3 protein. Of 350,000 to 400,000 distinct CDR3 sequences listed, over 11% were seen once; the top ten hold 11%.

The receptor comes from a woman aged 60-75 years with Graves' hyperthyroidism. The chain couples TRBV2 to TRBJ2-2; TRBD2 matches at 10 bases. The sample was blood. The DNA of the CDR3 is TGTGCCACCCGGGCGCTAGCGGGAGACTCCGGGGAGCTGTTTTTT. Protein product: CATRALAGDSGELFF.